A single sample gave rise to the 27 T cell receptor beta chains below, sequenced in a study of a mutant IDH1 vaccine in newly diagnosed glioma. Their recognized antigens are unknown. Time point in this sample: week 11, during vaccination. The content of each vaccine dose was 300 ug of mutant IDH1 20-mer peptide, and topical imiquimod accompanied it. Clones were sequenced by immunoSEQ multiplex PCR, and TCRdb holds only the in-frame ones, with some missing. The table lists roughly 61,000 clones, roughly 80% of them singletons. This sample comprised PBMCs, obtained from a glioma patient whose treatment included an IDH1 peptide vaccine. Source of these receptors: a middle-aged man with glioma.

The V and J genes are TRBV7-2 and TRBJ2-1; D is perhaps TRBD2 (6 bases). Germline V lookup: CDR1 SGHTA, CDR2 FQGNSA. This CDR3 has 16 amino acids. The V end was cut by 7 bases, the J end by 0 bases, with 16 bases between. The CDR3: CASTRRGGPSYNEQFF. The CDR3 DNA follows: TGTGCCAGCACCAGAAGGGGAGGTCCCTCCTACAATGAGCAGTTCTTC.

The chain joins TRBV5-4 to TRBJ2-2, with a tentative D call TRBD1 (6 bases). The length of the CDR3 is 14 residues. Germline loops: CDR1 SGHNT, CDR2 YYREEE (reference sequence). V lost 4 bases and J lost 1, with 8 bases in between. CDR3 DNA sequence: TGTGCCAGCAGCCAGGGACAGAACACCGGGGAGCTGTTTTTT. Amino acid sequence: CASSQGQNTGELFF.

This clone was detected a few times. Other DNA sequences from this sample encode an identical CDR3 as well. This chain uses TRBV2 with TRBJ1-2; possibly TRBD1 for D (5 bases). CDR3 length: 12 residues. The germline gives CDR1 SNHLY, CDR2 FYNNEI. V was trimmed by 5 bases and J by 4 bases, leaving 8 bases between them. In DNA, the CDR3 is TGTGCCAGCAGTCGGCAGGGCTATGGCTACACCTTC. Residues: CASSRQGYGYTF. The full variable domain, its missing parts supplied by reference TRBV2 and TRBJ1-2, is EPEVTQTPSHQVTQMGQEVILRCVPISNHLYFYWYRQILGQKVEFLVSFYNNEISEKSEIFDDQFSVERPDGSNFTLKIRSTKLEDSAMYFCASSRQGYGYTFGSGTRLTVV.

CDR3 protein: CASTGQGGSYEQYF. Here the CDR3 DNA reads TGTGCCAGCACAGGACAGGGAGGGTCCTACGAGCAGTACTTC. The V call is TRBV28, the J call TRBJ2-7, with D tentatively TRBD1 (8 bases). Germline V gives CDR1 MDHEN, CDR2 SYDVKM. CDR3 size: 14 residues. Trimming removed 7 bases at V and 1 base at J, with 14 bases between.

The chain links TRBV5-1 to TRBJ2-3; TRBD1 matches at 11 bases. V shed 3 bases, J shed 6 bases, and the junction held 6 bases outside the gene matches. The germline CDR1 and CDR2 sequences are SGHRS and YFSETQ. CDR3 length equals 15 residues. CDR3 protein: CASSYRDRGVDTQYF. The CDR3 DNA follows: TGCGCCAGCAGCTACCGGGACAGGGGGGTGGATACGCAGTATTTT.

The chain recombines TRBV5-1 with TRBJ2-1; D unclear. Germline values: CDR1 SGHRS, CDR2 YFSETQ. The CDR3 totals 13 residues. Trimming left V 7 bases short and J 8 bases short, with 16 bases between. Here the CDR3 DNA reads TGCGCCAGCCAAGCCGGACGTTGGGATGAGCAGTTCTTC. It is translated as CASQAGRWDEQFF.

The chain joins TRBV13 to TRBJ1-4, with a weak D call TRBD1 (6 bases). V shed 8 bases and J shed 4 bases, with 17 bases lying between them. Germline V lookup: CDR1 PRHDT, CDR2 FYEKMQ (reference sequence). The CDR3 extends over 15 amino acids. In DNA, the CDR3 is TGTGCCAGCTGGTCCGGCGGACAGATTAATGAAAAACTGTTTTTT. Translating it yields CASWSGGQINEKLFF. The full variable domain, completed using reference TRBV13 and TRBJ1-4, is AAGVIQSPRHLIKEKRETATLKCYPIPRHDTVYWYQQGPGQDPQFLISFYEKMQSDKGSIPDRFSAQQFSDYHSELNMSSLELGDSALYFCASWSGGQINEKLFFGSGTQLSVL.

The V gene is TRBV29-1, the J gene TRBJ1-5; perhaps TRBD1 as D (5 bases). CDR3 length equals 12 residues. Germline-derived CDR1 and CDR2 are SQVTM and ANQGSEA. V was clipped by 7 bases and J by 6 bases, with 13 bases between them. CDR3 sequence: CSARDSGQPQHF. The CDR3 nucleotides read TGCAGCGCCCGGGACTCTGGTCAGCCCCAGCATTTT.

This clone was observed a handful of times. The chain employs TRBV5-4 and TRBJ1-1; no clear D. CDR1 and CDR2 from the germline V gene are SGHNT and YYREEE (reference sequence). Trimming cost V 0 bases and J 1 base, with 4 bases left between them. The CDR3 contains 13 residues. In DNA form, the CDR3 reads TGTGCCAGCAGCTTGGACAGGAACACTGAAGCTTTCTTT. Translated, it gives CASSLDRNTEAFF.

This chain uses TRBV29-1 with TRBJ1-1; no firm D call. V lost 6 bases and J lost 0, with 11 bases in between. CDR1 and CDR2 (germline): SQVTM, ANQGSEA. The CDR3 contains 13 residues. CDR3 residues: CSVADPMNTEAFF. As DNA, the CDR3 is TGCAGCGTCGCCGACCCTATGAACACTGAAGCTTTCTTT.

The J gene is TRBJ2-3, the V gene TRBV7-9; D not resolved. The V end was cut by 4 bases, the J end by 0 bases, with 8 bases between. The CDR3 loop spans 14 amino acids. Germline V gene data show CDR1 as SEHNR and CDR2 as FQNEAQ (reference sequence). In DNA, the CDR3 is TGTGCCAGCAGCTCCGGACGGAGCACAGATACGCAGTATTTT. Amino acids: CASSSGRSTDTQYF.

The gene calls are TRBV5-1 and TRBJ1-1; TRBD1 aligns across 7 bases. Germline V gene data show CDR1 as SGHRS and CDR2 as YFSETQ. The CDR3 is made up of 13 amino acids. Losses at the gene ends were 0 bases for V and 11 bases for J; bases not matched to a gene: 7. CDR3 coding DNA: TGCGCCAGCAGCTTGGGGGGAGACAGGGCCGCTTTCTTT. It translates to CASSLGGDRAAFF.

This clone was observed once. The V call is TRBV7-2, the J call TRBJ2-1; 7 bases match TRBD2. This CDR3 comprises 16 residues. CDR1 and CDR2 (germline): SGHTA, FQGNSA. V lost 5 bases, J lost 3 bases, and 10 bases stayed unmatched. The chain's CDR3 is CASSDQLAQYYNEQFF. CDR3 in DNA: TGTGCCAGCAGCGACCAACTAGCGCAGTACTACAATGAGCAGTTCTTC. Drawing the rest from reference TRBV7-2 and TRBJ2-1, the complete variable domain is GAGVSQSPSNKVTEKGKDVELRCDPISGHTALYWYRQSLGQGLEFLIYFQGNSAPDKSGLPSDRFSAERTGGSVSTLTIQRTQQEDSAVYLCASSDQLAQYYNEQFFGPGTRLTVL.

The rearrangement joins TRBV6-5 to TRBJ1-6; D remains ambiguous. The V end lost 6 bases, the J end lost 7 bases, and 10 bases lay between the germline ends. The germline V gene has CDR1 MNHEY and CDR2 SVGAGI. This CDR3 region has 13 residues. CDR3: CASRRTDNSPLHF. The CDR3 DNA sequence: TGTGCCAGCAGAAGGACGGACAATTCACCCCTCCACTTT.

The chain has TRBV4-1 and TRBJ2-5; 8 bases are a match to TRBD2. The V gene end was trimmed by 4 bases and the J gene end by 2 bases; junction bases not matched to a gene: 15. The CDR3 sequence is 18 residues long. Germline V CDR1 and CDR2: MGHRA, YSYEKL. The CDR3 region is CASSRVVDGGGSQETQYF. Here the CDR3 DNA reads TGCGCCAGCAGCCGAGTCGTAGATGGCGGGGGGTCACAAGAGACCCAGTACTTC.

This clone came up a few times. V gene TRBV28 combines with J gene TRBJ1-5; 9 bases map to TRBD1. V shed 6 bases and J 3 bases; nucleotides not matched to a gene: 6. Germline lookup yields CDR1 MDHEN and CDR2 SYDVKM. This CDR3 spans 15 amino acids. The CDR3 DNA sequence: TGTGCCAGCAGATTGGGACAGGGCAACAATCAGCCCCAGCATTTT. As protein: CASRLGQGNNQPQHF.

This chain joins TRBV19 and TRBJ1-5; D is unclear. V was shortened by 5 bases and J by 2 bases, with 10 bases between the two germline ends. The CDR3 is made up of 14 amino acids. CDR1 LNHDA and CDR2 SQIVND come from the germline V gene (reference sequence). The DNA of the CDR3 is TGTGCCAGTAGTCGGGGTAGGGGCAATCAGCCCCAGCATTTT. Protein sequence: CASSRGRGNQPQHF.

The chain employs TRBV6-6 and TRBJ1-4; the D is unclear. Per the germline V gene, CDR1 is MNHNY and CDR2 is SVGAGI (reference sequence). V lost 6 bases to trimming and J lost 8 bases, with 13 bases between them. The CDR3 is made up of 13 amino acids. CDR3 amino acids: CASSRSPGEKLFF. The CDR3 nucleotides are TGTGCCAGCAGCCGTTCTCCGGGGGAAAAACTGTTTTTT.

The chain has TRBV7-9 and TRBJ2-7; 12 nucleotides match TRBD2. Germline CDR1 reads SEHNR; CDR2 reads FQNEAQ (reference sequence). The length of the CDR3 is 14 residues. Germline trimming cut 4 bases from V and 7 bases from J; bases unmatched to any gene: 5. The CDR3 sequence is CASSSTSGRGEQYF. In DNA, the CDR3 is TGTGCCAGCAGCTCGACTAGCGGGAGAGGAGAGCAGTACTTC.

The rearrangement links TRBV4-1 to TRBJ2-7, with 9 bases that match TRBD2. The V and J ends lost 0 bases and 4 bases, in that order; junction bases with no gene match: 7. CDR3 length: 16 amino acids. Germline V gene data show CDR1 as MGHRA and CDR2 as YSYEKL. Here the CDR3 reads CASSQEGRGGLYEQYF. In DNA form, the CDR3 reads TGCGCCAGCAGCCAAGAAGGGCGGGGGGGCCTTTACGAGCAGTACTTC.

The chain joins TRBV6-5 to TRBJ2-7; TRBD2 matches 8 bases. J lost 5 bases, V lost 7 bases, and 1 base had no gene match. Per germline, CDR1 MNHEY and CDR2 SVGAGI. The CDR3 is 11 amino acids. The CDR3 sequence is CASTGGHEQYF. The CDR3 DNA follows: TGTGCCAGCACGGGGGGGCACGAGCAGTACTTC.

The chain recombines TRBV14 with TRBJ1-1; possible D gene TRBD1, 6 bases. The CDR3 has 19 amino acids. The germline CDR1 and CDR2 sequences are SGHDN and FVKESK. Between the trimmed V and J ends, which lost 1 base and 1 base, there was a span of 22 bases. CDR3 coding DNA: TGTGCCAGCAGCCAAGGGGGCTGGGGGGCCCGAGGGAAGAACACTGAAGCTTTCTTT. It is translated as CASSQGGWGARGKNTEAFF.

The rearrangement uses TRBV4-1 and TRBJ2-7; D is unclear. Germline V gives CDR1 MGHRA, CDR2 YSYEKL. V was shortened by 0 bases and J by 4 bases, with 10 bases between the two germline ends. The CDR3 spans 14 residues. The CDR3 region is CASSQDLGQYEQYF. As DNA, the CDR3 is TGCGCCAGCAGCCAAGATCTCGGCCAGTACGAGCAGTACTTC.

V is TRBV4-3 and J is TRBJ1-4, with 7 nucleotides matching TRBD1. Germline loops: CDR1 LGHNA, CDR2 YSLEER. There are 13 residues in the CDR3. After removal of 8 bases from V and 5 bases from J, the junction contained 5 bases not matched to a gene. The DNA for the CDR3 is TGCGCCAGCGGGGACAGTGCAAATGAAAAACTGTTTTTT. Translated, it gives CASGDSANEKLFF.

As for this clone: The germline gene is not matched at one end of the junction; a read error may be the cause. The chain employs TRBV5-1 and TRBJ1-1, with D perhaps matching TRBD1 (5 bases). From germline, CDR1 is SGHRS and CDR2 YFSETQ. CDR3 length: 13 amino acids. In DNA form, the CDR3 reads TGCGCCAGCAGCCCCGGTGGGCAGGGCCAGGCCGACTTT. It encodes CASSPGGQGQADF.

V is TRBV27 and J is TRBJ1-4; D is unclear. The V end was cut by 0 bases, the J end by 4 bases, with 9 bases between. Germline V gene data show CDR1 as MNHEY and CDR2 as SMNVEV (reference sequence). The CDR3 runs 15 residues. CDR3 nucleotide sequence: TGTGCCAGCAGTTTATCGATGGGCCTTAATGAAAAACTGTTTTTT. Its protein is CASSLSMGLNEKLFF.

V and J are TRBV19 and TRBJ1-4; no clear D gene. Germline V gene data show CDR1 as LNHDA and CDR2 as SQIVND (reference sequence). V was clipped by 2 bases and J by 5 bases, with 9 bases between them. This CDR3 region has 14 residues. CDR3: CASSINSYNEKLFF. The CDR3 nucleotides are TGTGCCAGTAGTATAAACAGTTACAATGAAAAACTGTTTTTT.